This TCR beta chain was recovered during a study of early T cells in non-severe SARS-CoV-2 infection. Study information: Chains were not paired, and sequencing was done on bulk RNA from unsorted whole blood.

This CDR3 has 15 residues. Germline assignment: CDR1 LGHNA and CDR2 YNFKEQ. Trimming shortened V by 1 base and J by 3 bases, and 13 bases separated the two germline ends. cDNA molecules, individually, were tagged with unique molecular identifiers. TCRdb processed the 5' RACE reads anew with MiXCR; each CDR3 protein has one entry. The table has 40,000 to 50,000 distinct CDR3 sequences, about 9.9% seen once; the top ten hold roughly a fifth. As concerns this clonotype: The antigen is not known.

General study points: VDJdb matches were skewed toward anti-spike CD8 T cell responses.

Material: whole blood. The receptor comes from an adult who was a healthcare worker with PCR-confirmed SARS-CoV-2 infection or an uninfected control (not recorded which). The rearrangement joins TRBV4-2 to TRBJ2-7, with D unclear. The CDR3 is CASSQAPRLNYEQYF. The DNA for the CDR3 is TGTGCCAGCAGCCAAGCGCCCCGACTGAACTACGAGCAGTACTTC.